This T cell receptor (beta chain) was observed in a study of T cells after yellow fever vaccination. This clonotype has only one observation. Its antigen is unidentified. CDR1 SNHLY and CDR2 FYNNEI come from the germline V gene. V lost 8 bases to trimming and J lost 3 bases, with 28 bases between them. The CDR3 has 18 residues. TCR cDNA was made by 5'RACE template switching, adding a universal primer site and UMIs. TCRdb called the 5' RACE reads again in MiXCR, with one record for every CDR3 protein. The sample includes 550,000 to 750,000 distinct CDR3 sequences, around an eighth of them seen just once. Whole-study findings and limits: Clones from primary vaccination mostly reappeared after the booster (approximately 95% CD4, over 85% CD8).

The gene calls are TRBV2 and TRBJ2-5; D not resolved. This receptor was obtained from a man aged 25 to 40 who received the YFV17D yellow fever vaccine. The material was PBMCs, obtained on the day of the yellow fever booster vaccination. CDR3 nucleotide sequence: TGTGCCAGCTACACCTGGGTGAGACATAGCCGGACGAAAGAGACCCAGTACTTC. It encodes CASYTWVRHSRTKETQYF. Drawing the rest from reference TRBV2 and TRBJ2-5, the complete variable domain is EPEVTQTPSHQVTQMGQEVILRCVPISNHLYFYWYRQILGQKVEFLVSFYNNEISEKSEIFDDQFSVERPDGSNFTLKIRSTKLEDSAMYFCASYTWVRHSRTKETQYFGPGTRLLVL.